A selection of T cell receptor beta chains follows, all from one sample in a study of technical replicates of blood from a few donors. Clones were read by immunoSEQ multiplex PCR, and TCRdb kept only the in-frame ones, dropping some. This table has 87,000 or so clones, approximately 90% appearing once. Sequencing used T cells isolated from PBMCs. These receptors came from a human donor in good health. Both conserved end residues are part of each CDR3. D genes are given only for firm matches.

V: TRBV25-1; D: NA; CDR3: CASSLTGRGYTF
V: TRBV7-6; D: NA; CDR3: CASSLPWGPSYEQYF
V: TRBV4-1; D: TRBD1; CDR3: CASSQDPGTGVSSSYNSPLHF
V: TRBV19; D: NA; CDR3: CASSSGYSGLTQHF
V: TRBV4-1; D: TRBD1; CDR3: CASSRRNWTGRDQYF
V: TRBV30; D: NA; CDR3: CAWSAGGISYEQYF
V: TRBV7-2; D: TRBD2; CDR3: CASSSRLAGYNEQFF
V: TRBV28; D: TRBD2; CDR3: CASSLRSGDYNEQFF
V: TRBV6-1; D: NA; CDR3: CASSEAPGSGETQYF
V: TRBV28; D: NA; CDR3: CASRAPNYEQYF
V: TRBV19; D: TRBD2; CDR3: CASAPRRGSYEQYF
V: TRBV28; D: TRBD2; CDR3: CASTLGGLAGAYTPYEQYF
V: TRBV10-2; D: TRBD1; CDR3: CASSGQDTYEQYF
V: TRBV21-1; D: NA; CDR3: CASIPNMTGGLSGEQYF
V: TRBV11-3; D: TRBD1; CDR3: CASSLGTAGGQPQHF
V: TRBV19; D: TRBD2; CDR3: CASSIARTSGSPYEQYF
V: TRBV6-5; D: TRBD1; CDR3: CASRGGTDYGYTF
V: TRBV7-9; D: NA; CDR3: CASSLTGYSYGYTF
V: TRBV5-1; D: NA; CDR3: CASSLAQGPNTGELFF
V: TRBV28; D: TRBD2; CDR3: CASSFPIRLAGVDEVDTQYF
V: TRBV27; D: TRBD2; CDR3: CASSLAGGPYEQYF
V: TRBV10-3; D: TRBD2; CDR3: CAISGGGNLYNEQFF
V: TRBV11-3; D: TRBD1; CDR3: CASSFGTGGRAEAFF
V: TRBV5-1; D: NA; CDR3: CASSTRPVSGQETQYF
V: TRBV4-2; D: NA; CDR3: CASSQSQSIQETQYF
V: TRBV2; D: NA; CDR3: CASTLQFNQPQHF
V: TRBV27; D: NA; CDR3: CASSLARTATGELFF
V: TRBV29-1; D: TRBD1; CDR3: CSVKGASSDYGYTF